Given below is one T cell receptor beta chain in context. Antigen unknown. This CDR3 contains 14 residues. The data were obtained in a study of breast tumors, draining lymph nodes, adjacent tissues. Notes on the study in general: Tumor T cell lymph node origin was a supported hypothesis, not proven. Tumor repertoires ranked between lymph nodes and nontumor tissue in diversity, with V and J gene preferences. Findings are consistent with lymph node origin and intratumoral expansion of most tumor T cells.

TCRdb itself ran the multiplex PCR reads through MiXCR, one entry per CDR3 protein. The table records some 65,000 distinct CDR3 sequences, around two fifths of them present only once. This sequence joins TRBV12-3 or TRBV12-4 and TRBJ1-1, with D unclear. The TCR comes from a female donor with breast cancer. Some clones in this sample may be carry-over from other donors' samples. Sequenced sample: breast tumor tissue. CDR3 nucleotide sequence: TGTGCGGATATTTTGGGCACACTCGACACTGAAGCTTTCTTT. This translates into CADILGTLDTEAFF.